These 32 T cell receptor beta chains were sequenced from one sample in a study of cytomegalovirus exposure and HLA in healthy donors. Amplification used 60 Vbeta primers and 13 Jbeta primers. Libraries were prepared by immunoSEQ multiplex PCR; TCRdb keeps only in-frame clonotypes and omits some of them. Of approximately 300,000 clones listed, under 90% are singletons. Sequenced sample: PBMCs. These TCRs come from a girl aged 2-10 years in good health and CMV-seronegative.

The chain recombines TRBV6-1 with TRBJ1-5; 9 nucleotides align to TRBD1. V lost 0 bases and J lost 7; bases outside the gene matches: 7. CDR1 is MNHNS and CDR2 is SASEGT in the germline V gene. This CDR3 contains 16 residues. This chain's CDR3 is CASSEAGQGWRQPQHF. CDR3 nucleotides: TGTGCCAGCAGTGAAGCCGGACAGGGGTGGAGGCAGCCCCAGCATTTT.

The CDR3: CASSYSKAPGYEQYF. CDR3 nucleotides: TGTGCCAGCAGTTACTCGAAAGCCCCGGGCTACGAGCAGTACTTC. The chain links TRBV6-5 to TRBJ2-7, with unresolved D. V gave up 0 bases and J gave up 3 bases, with 12 bases separating them. Germline CDR1 is MNHEY and CDR2 is SVGAGI. The CDR3 length is 15 residues.

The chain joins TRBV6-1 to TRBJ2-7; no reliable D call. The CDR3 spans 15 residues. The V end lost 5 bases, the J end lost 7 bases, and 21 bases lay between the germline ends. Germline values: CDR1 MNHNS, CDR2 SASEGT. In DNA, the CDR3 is TGTGCCAGCAGTCCCCGGAGCAGATCGGTTAAGGAGCAGTACTTC. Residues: CASSPRSRSVKEQYF.

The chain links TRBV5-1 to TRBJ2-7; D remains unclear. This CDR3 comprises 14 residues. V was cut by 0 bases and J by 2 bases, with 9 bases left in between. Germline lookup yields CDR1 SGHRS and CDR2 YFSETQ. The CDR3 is CASSLGPPPYEQYF. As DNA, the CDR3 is TGCGCCAGCAGCTTGGGGCCCCCTCCCTACGAGCAGTACTTC.

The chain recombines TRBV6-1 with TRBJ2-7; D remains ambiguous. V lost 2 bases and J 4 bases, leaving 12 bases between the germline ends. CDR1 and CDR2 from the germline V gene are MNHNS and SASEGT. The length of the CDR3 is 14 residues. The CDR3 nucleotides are TGTGCCAGCAGTGAAAGAGCCGCCCCATACGAGCAGTACTTC. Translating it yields CASSERAAPYEQYF.

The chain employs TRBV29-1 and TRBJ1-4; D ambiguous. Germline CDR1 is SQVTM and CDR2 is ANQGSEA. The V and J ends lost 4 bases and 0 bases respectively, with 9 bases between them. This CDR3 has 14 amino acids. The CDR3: CSVGEGPTNEKLFF. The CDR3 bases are TGCAGCGTTGGGGAGGGTCCAACTAATGAAAAACTGTTTTTT.

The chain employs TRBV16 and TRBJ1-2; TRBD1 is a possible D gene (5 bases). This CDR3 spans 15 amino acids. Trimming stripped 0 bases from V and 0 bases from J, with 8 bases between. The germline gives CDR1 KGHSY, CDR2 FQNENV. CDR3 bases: TGTGCCAGCAGCCAATCGGCGGGGGCTAACTATGGCTACACCTTC. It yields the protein CASSQSAGANYGYTF.

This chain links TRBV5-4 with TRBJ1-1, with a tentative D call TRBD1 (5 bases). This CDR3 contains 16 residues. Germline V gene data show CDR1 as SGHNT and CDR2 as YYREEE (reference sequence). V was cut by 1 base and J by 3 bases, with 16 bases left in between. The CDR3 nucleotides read TGTGCCAGCAGCTTGTGGAGTCTCCCGGGGGACACTGAAGCTTTCTTT. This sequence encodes CASSLWSLPGDTEAFF.

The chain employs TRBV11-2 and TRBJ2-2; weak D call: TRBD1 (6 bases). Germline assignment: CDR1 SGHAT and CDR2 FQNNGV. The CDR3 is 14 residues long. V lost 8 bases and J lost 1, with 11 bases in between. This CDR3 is CASGGQLNTGELFF. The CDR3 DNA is TGTGCCAGCGGGGGACAATTGAACACCGGGGAGCTGTTTTTT.

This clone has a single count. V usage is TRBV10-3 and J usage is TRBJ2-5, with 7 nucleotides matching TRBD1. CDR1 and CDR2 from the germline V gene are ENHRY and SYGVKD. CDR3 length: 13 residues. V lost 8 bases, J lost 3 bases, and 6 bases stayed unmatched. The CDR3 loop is CAIRGDREETQYF. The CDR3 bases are TGTGCCATCCGCGGAGACAGGGAAGAGACCCAGTACTTC.

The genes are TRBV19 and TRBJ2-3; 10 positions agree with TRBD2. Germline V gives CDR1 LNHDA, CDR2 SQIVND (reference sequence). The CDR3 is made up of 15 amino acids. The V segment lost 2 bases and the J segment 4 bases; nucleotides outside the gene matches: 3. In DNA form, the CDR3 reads TGTGCCAGTAGTATAAGCGGGAGGGGGCCAGATACGCAGTATTTT. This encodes CASSISGRGPDTQYF.

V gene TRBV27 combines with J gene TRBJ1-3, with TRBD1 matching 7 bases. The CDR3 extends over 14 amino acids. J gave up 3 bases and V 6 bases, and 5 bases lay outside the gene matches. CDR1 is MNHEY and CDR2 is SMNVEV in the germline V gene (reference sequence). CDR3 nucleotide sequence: TGTGCCAGCAGGAAAGGGGGCCGTGGAAACACCATATATTTT. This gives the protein CASRKGGRGNTIYF.

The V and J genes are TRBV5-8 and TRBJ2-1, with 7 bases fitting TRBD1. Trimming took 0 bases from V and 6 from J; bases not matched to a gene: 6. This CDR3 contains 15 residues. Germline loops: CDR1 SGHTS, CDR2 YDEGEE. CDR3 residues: CASSLDRGVGNEQFF. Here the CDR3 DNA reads TGTGCCAGCAGCTTGGACAGGGGAGTGGGCAATGAGCAGTTCTTC.

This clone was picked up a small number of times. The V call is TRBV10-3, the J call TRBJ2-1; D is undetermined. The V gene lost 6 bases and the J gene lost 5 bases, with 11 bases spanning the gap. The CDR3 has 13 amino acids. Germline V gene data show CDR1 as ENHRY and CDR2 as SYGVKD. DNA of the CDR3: TGTGCCATCAGAGCAGACTCGGACAATGAGCAGTTCTTC. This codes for CAIRADSDNEQFF.

The CDR3 bases are TGTGCCAGCAGACCCCGGGACAGTATACCAGATACGCAGTATTTT. It translates to CASRPRDSIPDTQYF. V and J are TRBV6-1 and TRBJ2-3; 7 bases fit TRBD1. CDR3 length: 15 amino acids. In germline, CDR1 is MNHNS, CDR2 SASEGT. J lost 4 bases, V lost 6 bases, and 10 bases had no gene match.

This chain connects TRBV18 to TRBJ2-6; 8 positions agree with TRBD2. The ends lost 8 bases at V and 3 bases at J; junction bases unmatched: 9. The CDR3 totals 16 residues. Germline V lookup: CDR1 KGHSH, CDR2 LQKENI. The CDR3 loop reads CASPPREGSGANVLTF. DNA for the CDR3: TGTGCCAGCCCCCCCCGGGAGGGCAGTGGGGCCAACGTCCTGACTTTC.

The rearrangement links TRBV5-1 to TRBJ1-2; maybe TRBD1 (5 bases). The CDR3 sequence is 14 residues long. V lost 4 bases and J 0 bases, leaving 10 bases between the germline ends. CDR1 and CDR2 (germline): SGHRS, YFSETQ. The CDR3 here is CASSQGDANYGYTF. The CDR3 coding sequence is TGCGCCAGCAGCCAGGGTGATGCTAACTATGGCTACACCTTC.

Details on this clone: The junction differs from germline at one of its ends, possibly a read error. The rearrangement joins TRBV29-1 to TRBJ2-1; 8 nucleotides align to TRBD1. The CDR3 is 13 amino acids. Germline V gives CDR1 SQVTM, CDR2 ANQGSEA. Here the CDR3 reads CSAEGTGYNEQFF. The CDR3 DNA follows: TGCAGCGCTGAAGGGACAGGCTACAATGAGCAGTTCTTC.

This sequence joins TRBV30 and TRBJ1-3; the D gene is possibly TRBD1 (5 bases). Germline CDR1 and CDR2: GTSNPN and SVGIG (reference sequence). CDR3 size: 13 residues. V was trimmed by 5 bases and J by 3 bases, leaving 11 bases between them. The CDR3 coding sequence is TGTGCCTGGTGCCGGGGGTATGGAAACACCATATATTTT. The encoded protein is CAWCRGYGNTIYF.

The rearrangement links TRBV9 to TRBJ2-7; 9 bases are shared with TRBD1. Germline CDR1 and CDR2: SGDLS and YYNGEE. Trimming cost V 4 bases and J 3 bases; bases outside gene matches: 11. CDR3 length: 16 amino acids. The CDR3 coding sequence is TGTGCCAGCAGCCCACCTACAGGGGGCTTCTTCTACGAGCAGTACTTC. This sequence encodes CASSPPTGGFFYEQYF.

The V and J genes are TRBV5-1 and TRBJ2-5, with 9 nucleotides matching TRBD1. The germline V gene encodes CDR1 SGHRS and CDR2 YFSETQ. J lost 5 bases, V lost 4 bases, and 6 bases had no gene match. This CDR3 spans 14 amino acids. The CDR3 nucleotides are TGCGCCAGCAGCACGGGGACAGGGAAGGAGACCCAGTACTTC. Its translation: CASSTGTGKETQYF.

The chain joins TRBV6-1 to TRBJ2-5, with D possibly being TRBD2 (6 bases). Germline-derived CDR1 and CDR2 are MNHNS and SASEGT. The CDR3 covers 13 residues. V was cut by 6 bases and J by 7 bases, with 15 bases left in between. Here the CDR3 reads CASRVADGGTQYF. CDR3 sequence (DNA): TGTGCCAGCAGGGTAGCGGATGGGGGGACCCAGTACTTC.

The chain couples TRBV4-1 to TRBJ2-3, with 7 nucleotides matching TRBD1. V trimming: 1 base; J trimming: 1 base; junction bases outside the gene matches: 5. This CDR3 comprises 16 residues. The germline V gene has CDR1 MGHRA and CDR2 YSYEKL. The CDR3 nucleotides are TGCGCCAGCAGCCAAGTCCCCGGGACAGGCACAGATACGCAGTATTTT. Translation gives CASSQVPGTGTDTQYF.

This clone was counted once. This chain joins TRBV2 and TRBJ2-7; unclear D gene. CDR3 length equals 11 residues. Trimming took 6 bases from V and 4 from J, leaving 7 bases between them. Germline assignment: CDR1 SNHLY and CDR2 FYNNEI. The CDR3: CASRNLYEQYF. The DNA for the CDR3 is TGTGCCAGCAGGAACTTATACGAGCAGTACTTC.

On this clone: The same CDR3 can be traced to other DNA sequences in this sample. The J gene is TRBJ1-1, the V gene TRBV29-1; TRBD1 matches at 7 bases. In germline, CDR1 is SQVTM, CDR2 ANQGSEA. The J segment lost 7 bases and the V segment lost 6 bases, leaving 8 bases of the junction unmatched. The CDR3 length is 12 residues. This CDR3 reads CSVGQGVYEAFF. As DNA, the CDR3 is TGCAGCGTGGGGCAGGGGGTATATGAAGCTTTCTTT.

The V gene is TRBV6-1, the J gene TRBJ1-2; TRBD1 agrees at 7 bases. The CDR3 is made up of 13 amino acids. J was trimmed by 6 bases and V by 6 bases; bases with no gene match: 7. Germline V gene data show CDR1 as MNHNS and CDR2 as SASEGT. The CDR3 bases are TGTGCCAGCAGCGGACAGGTGGGGGATGGCTACACCTTC. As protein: CASSGQVGDGYTF.

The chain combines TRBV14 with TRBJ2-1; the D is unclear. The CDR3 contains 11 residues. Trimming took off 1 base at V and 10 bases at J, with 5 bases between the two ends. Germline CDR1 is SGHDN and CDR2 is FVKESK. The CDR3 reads CASSQVREQFF. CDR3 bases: TGTGCCAGCAGCCAAGTTCGGGAGCAGTTCTTC. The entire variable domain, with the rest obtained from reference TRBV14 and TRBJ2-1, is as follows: EAGVTQFPSHSVIEKGQTVTLRCDPISGHDNLYWYRRVMGKEIKFLLHFVKESKQDESGMPNNRFLAERTGGTYSTLKVQPAELEDSGVYFCASSQVREQFFGPGTRLTVL.

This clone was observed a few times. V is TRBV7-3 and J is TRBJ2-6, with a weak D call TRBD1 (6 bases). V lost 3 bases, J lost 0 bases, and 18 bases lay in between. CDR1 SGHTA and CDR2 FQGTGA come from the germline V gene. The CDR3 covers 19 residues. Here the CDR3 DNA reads TGTGCCAGCAGCTTGCCGACGGGGACACGGACCTCTGGGGCCAACGTCCTGACTTTC. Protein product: CASSLPTGTRTSGANVLTF.

CDR3 protein: CASSPKQLNYGYTF. The CDR3 DNA reads as TGTGCCAGCTCACCGAAACAGCTTAACTATGGCTACACCTTC. The chain joins TRBV18 to TRBJ1-2; D not resolved. The CDR3 is 14 residues long. V gave up 3 bases and J gave up 1 base, with 9 bases separating them. Germline CDR1 KGHSH, CDR2 LQKENI.

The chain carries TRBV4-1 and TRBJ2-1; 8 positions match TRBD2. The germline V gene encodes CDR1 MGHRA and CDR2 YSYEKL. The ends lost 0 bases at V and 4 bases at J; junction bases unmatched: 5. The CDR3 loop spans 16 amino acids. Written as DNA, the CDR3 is TGCGCCAGCAGCCAAGAGATGGCGGGAGGTTACAATGAGCAGTTCTTC. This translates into CASSQEMAGGYNEQFF.

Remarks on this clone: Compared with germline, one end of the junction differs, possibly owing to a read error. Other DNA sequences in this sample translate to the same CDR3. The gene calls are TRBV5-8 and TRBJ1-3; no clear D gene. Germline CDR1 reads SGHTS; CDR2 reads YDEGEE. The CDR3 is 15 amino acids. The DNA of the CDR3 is TGCGCCAGCAGTTTGGGCCATGCTTTCGGTGACACCATATATTTT. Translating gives CASSLGHAFGDTIYF.

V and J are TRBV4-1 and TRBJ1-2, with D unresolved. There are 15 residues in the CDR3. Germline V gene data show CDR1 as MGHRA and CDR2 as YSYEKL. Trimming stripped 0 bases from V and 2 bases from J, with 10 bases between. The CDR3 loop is CASSQDPGFNYGYTF. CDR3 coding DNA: TGCGCCAGCAGCCAAGATCCGGGATTCAACTATGGCTACACCTTC.